These T cell receptor beta chains were read from a single sample in a study of monozygotic twins with inflammatory bowel disease. One entry per CDR3 protein, without DNA, is what TCRdb gives after re-calling the 5' RACE reads. The table for this sample gives about 150,000 distinct CDR3 sequences. The sequenced sample consisted of blood. These receptors were taken from a human donor with ulcerative colitis or Crohn's disease, or a healthy co-twin of an affected twin (not recorded which). CDR3s include the opening cysteine and the closing phenylalanine or tryptophan. Each record gives: CDR3 protein, V gene, J gene.

CASSLAGTGDSPLHF	TRBV5-1	TRBJ1-6
CASSLLPGQNEQFF	TRBV7-3	TRBJ2-1
CASSLAPGNSYEQYF	TRBV5-1	TRBJ2-7
CASSLGLAGEQETQYF	TRBV5-4	TRBJ2-5
CASRPRGLSSYEQYF	TRBV5-4	TRBJ2-7
CSVETSGIEAQYF	TRBV29-1	TRBJ2-5
CASSGDSYPSGANVLTF	TRBV9	TRBJ2-6
CASREGTVNTGELFF	TRBV19	TRBJ2-2
CASSPQGAGNTEAFF	TRBV4-1	TRBJ1-1
CASSESVSGGYTF	TRBV10-2	TRBJ1-2